A single sample gave rise to the 25 T cell receptor beta chains below, sequenced in a study of neurological immune-mediated disorders. TCRdb re-derived calls from the 5' RACE reads in MiXCR, one entry per CDR3 protein. Of roughly 60,000 distinct CDR3 sequences in the sample, about 10% were seen once. The time point was: longitudinal time-point 2. The sequenced sample was PBMCs. Receptor source: a man aged 25 to 40 in good health.

In this sample, this clonotype turned up many times. This sequence joins TRBV5-1 and TRBJ1-4, with a possible D match to TRBD1 (5 bases). The germline CDR1 and CDR2 sequences are SGHRS and YFSETQ. This CDR3 spans 15 amino acids. The germline V and J ends were trimmed by 3 bases and 3 bases, with 12 bases remaining between them. As DNA, the CDR3 is TGCGCCAGCAGCTCATCAGGGATGGCTAATGAAAAACTGTTTTTT. Amino acid sequence: CASSSSGMANEKLFF.

There are many counts of this clonotype. This chain connects TRBV5-5 to TRBJ2-3, with 14 bases fitting TRBD2. Looked up from germline, CDR1 is SGHKS and CDR2 is YYEKEE (reference sequence). Losses at the gene ends were 3 bases for V and 5 bases for J; bases not matched to a gene: 5. The CDR3 covers 16 residues. The CDR3 loop reads CASSWTGTSGRDTQYF. CDR3 sequence (DNA): TGTGCCAGCAGCTGGACCGGGACTAGCGGGAGAGATACGCAGTATTTT.

This clonotype was seen many times. The genes are TRBV6-2 or TRBV6-3 and TRBJ2-2; the D is unclear. Trimming removed 2 bases at V and 7 bases at J, with 2 bases between. The CDR3 is made up of 11 amino acids. Germline V gene sequence: CDR1 MNHEY, CDR2 SVGEGT. CDR3 nucleotide sequence: TGTGCCAGCAGTTACGGCGGGGAGCTGTTTTTT. It specifies CASSYGGELFF.

This clonotype came up many times. The chain has TRBV5-1 and TRBJ2-1; D uncertain. Germline CDR1 is SGHRS and CDR2 is YFSETQ. The CDR3 has 13 amino acids. V was pared by 6 bases and J by 1 base, with 8 bases between. The CDR3, as DNA: TGCGCCAGCACTGCGGAGTCCTACAATGAGCAGTTCTTC. This sequence encodes CASTAESYNEQFF. The variable domain in full, with the rest retrieved from reference TRBV5-1 and TRBJ2-1, is KAGVTQTPRYLIKTRGQQVTLSCSPISGHRSVSWYQQTPGQGLQFLFEYFSETQRNKGNFPGRFSGRQFSNSRSEMNVSTLELGDSALYLCASTAESYNEQFFGPGTRLTVL.

In this sample, this clonotype turned up many times. The chain carries TRBV20-1 and TRBJ2-6; D perhaps matches TRBD1 (6 bases). This CDR3 contains 15 residues. Germline CDR1 reads DFQATT; CDR2 reads SNEGSKA (reference sequence). Trimming cost V 3 bases and J 1 base, with 10 bases left between them. CDR3 in DNA: TGCAGTGCTAGTCCACAGGGATCTGGGGCCAACGTCCTGACTTTC. Translated: CSASPQGSGANVLTF.

In its sample, this clonotype was seen many times. The chain recombines TRBV20-1 with TRBJ2-7; TRBD2 might be the D (6 bases). This CDR3 contains 14 residues. The germline V gene encodes CDR1 DFQATT and CDR2 SNEGSKA (reference sequence). Between the trimmed V and J ends, which lost 3 bases and 5 bases, there was a span of 17 bases. CDR3 sequence: CSAREGTVTNEQYF. As DNA, the CDR3 is TGCAGTGCTAGGGAGGGGACCGTGACGAACGAGCAGTACTTC.

This clonotype came up many times. This sequence joins TRBV20-1 and TRBJ1-5; no definite D call. Germline V gene sequence: CDR1 DFQATT, CDR2 SNEGSKA (reference sequence). V shed 3 bases and J shed 7 bases, with 13 bases lying between them. CDR3 length equals 13 residues. The CDR3 DNA sequence: TGCAGTGCTAGGGGGTACCACAACCAGCCCCAGCATTTT. It is translated as CSARGYHNQPQHF.

There are many counts of this clonotype. The chain uses TRBV7-2 and TRBJ2-7; D remains unclear. Germline V gene sequence: CDR1 SGHTA, CDR2 FQGNSA. Trimming cost V 2 bases and J 0 bases, with 5 bases left between them. This CDR3 comprises 13 residues. This CDR3 reads CASSLFHSYEQYF. CDR3 DNA: TGTGCCAGCAGCTTATTTCACTCCTACGAGCAGTACTTC. The entire variable domain, with the rest obtained from reference TRBV7-2 and TRBJ2-7, is as follows: GAGVSQSPSNKVTEKGKDVELRCDPISGHTALYWYRQSLGQGLEFLIYFQGNSAPDKSGLPSDRFSAERTGGSVSTLTIQRTQQEDSAVYLCASSLFHSYEQYFGPGTRLTVT.

This clonotype has just a few counts. This chain uses TRBV10-3 with TRBJ2-7, with TRBD1 identical over 10 bases. Germline loops: CDR1 ENHRY, CDR2 SYGVKD. The J segment lost 6 bases and the V segment lost 3 bases, leaving 2 bases of the junction unmatched. CDR3 length: 13 residues. CDR3 nucleotide sequence: TGTGCCATCAGTGATGACAGGGGGCTCGAGCAGTACTTC. It encodes CAISDDRGLEQYF.

This clonotype was seen repeatedly, ten times or more. The J gene is TRBJ2-7, the V gene TRBV5-6; unclear D gene. Germline lookup yields CDR1 SGHDT and CDR2 YYEEEE. Trimming removed 1 base from V and 1 base from J, with 9 bases in between. The CDR3 runs to 14 residues. The CDR3 here is CASSLFGRSYEQYF. CDR3 bases: TGTGCCAGCAGCTTGTTCGGCCGGTCCTACGAGCAGTACTTC. The whole variable domain, filled in from reference TRBV5-6 and TRBJ2-7, reads DAGVTQSPTHLIKTRGQQVTLRCSPKSGHDTVSWYQQALGQGPQFIFQYYEEEERQRGNFPDRFSGHQFPNYSSELNVNALLLGDSALYLCASSLFGRSYEQYFGPGTRLTVT.

This clonotype showed up many times. This chain links TRBV3-1 with TRBJ2-7; TRBD2 might be the D (6 bases). V was trimmed by 4 bases and J by 9 bases, leaving 22 bases between them. This CDR3 is 15 amino acids long. The germline V gene has CDR1 LGHDT and CDR2 YNNKEL (reference sequence). CDR3 sequence (DNA): TGTGCCAGCAGCCCCCGGGGTATCGGGAGACCCATGCAGTACTTC. It is translated as CASSPRGIGRPMQYF.

This clonotype was observed many times. The chain joins TRBV27 to TRBJ2-7, with D perhaps TRBD2 (5 bases). The CDR3 spans 17 residues. V gave up 5 bases and J gave up 3 bases, with 23 bases separating them. In germline, CDR1 is MNHEY, CDR2 SMNVEV (reference sequence). The CDR3 nucleotides read TGTGCCAGCAGTGCGCTTGAAACAGTTCAGGCGGGCTACGAGCAGTACTTC. Its translation is CASSALETVQAGYEQYF.

At least ten counts were recorded for this clonotype. The gene calls are TRBV7-8 and TRBJ2-2; 11 bases are a match to TRBD2. The V and J ends lost 5 bases and 0 bases, in that order; junction bases with no gene match: 8. CDR3 length: 18 amino acids. Germline assignment: CDR1 SGHVS and CDR2 FQNEAQ. CDR3 amino acids: CASSQRASGGTNTGELFF. Here the CDR3 DNA reads TGTGCCAGCAGCCAGAGGGCTAGCGGGGGGACGAACACCGGGGAGCTGTTTTTT.

This clonotype was seen ten or more times. V is TRBV4-2 and J is TRBJ2-3; 14 positions match TRBD2. The germline CDR1 and CDR2 sequences are LGHNA and YNFKEQ. The junction had 4 bases not matched to a gene; V was cut back by 4 bases and J by 4 bases. This CDR3 has 16 amino acids. The CDR3 sequence: CASSLGLAGDSDTQYF. DNA for the CDR3: TGTGCCAGCAGCCTGGGACTAGCGGGAGACTCAGATACGCAGTATTTT.

This clonotype was recorded at least ten times. The genes are TRBV21-1 and TRBJ1-5. TRBV21-1 is a documented pseudogene. CDR3 length equals 21 residues. The CDR3 region has the DNA TGTGCCAGCAGCAAGGGACTAAGGCAGGGCTTTGATGGGTATAGCAATCAGCCCCAGCATTTT. This encodes CASSKGLRQGFDGYSNQPQHF.

This clonotype was recorded many times. This sequence joins TRBV20-1 and TRBJ2-3; D uncertain. The ends were cut back, 0 bases at V and 5 bases at J, with 6 bases in the middle. CDR3 length: 12 residues. Germline V gives CDR1 DFQATT, CDR2 SNEGSKA (reference sequence). The chain's CDR3 is CSARDRGDTQYF. CDR3 nucleotides: TGCAGTGCTAGAGATCGAGGAGATACGCAGTATTTT.

This clonotype has ten or more counts. The chain carries TRBV24-1 and TRBJ2-7; the match to TRBD1 covers 9 bases. The V segment lost 4 bases and the J segment 6 bases; nucleotides outside the gene matches: 12. Germline V CDR1 and CDR2: KGHDR, SFDVKD. The CDR3 has 16 amino acids. CDR3 nucleotide sequence: TGTGCCACCAGTGACGGTGGACAGGGGAAAAGGGGCGAGCAGTACTTC. The encoded protein is CATSDGGQGKRGEQYF.

This clonotype was seen at least ten times. The CDR3 sequence: CASSVDLERESEQFF. CDR3 nucleotide sequence: TGTGCCAGCAGCGTGGATTTAGAGCGGGAGAGTGAGCAGTTCTTC. The chain has TRBV9 and TRBJ2-1; 8 positions agree with TRBD2. V was clipped by 2 bases and J by 9 bases; unmatched bases: 10. The germline CDR1 and CDR2 sequences are SGDLS and YYNGEE. This CDR3 is built from 15 residues.

The sample holds many counts of this clonotype. The chain carries TRBV11-3 and TRBJ2-3; D remains ambiguous. CDR1 and CDR2 (germline): SGHNT, YENEEA. V lost 1 base, J lost 2 bases, and 10 bases lay in between. This CDR3 is built from 15 residues. The chain's CDR3 is CASSLGPTVTDTQYF. The CDR3 nucleotides are TGTGCCAGCAGCTTAGGCCCCACAGTCACAGATACGCAGTATTTT.

This clonotype was seen ten or more times. The chain carries TRBV5-5 and TRBJ2-3; D gene uncertain. Germline V gene data show CDR1 as SGHKS and CDR2 as YYEKEE (reference sequence). V was cut by 0 bases and J by 5 bases, with 10 bases left in between. The CDR3 sequence is 14 residues long. In DNA form, the CDR3 reads TGTGCCAGCAGCTTGGGCCCCCATGGAGATACGCAGTATTTT. Amino acid sequence: CASSLGPHGDTQYF.

This clonotype came up many times. The V gene is TRBV6-6, the J gene TRBJ2-7; D not certain. The germline CDR1 and CDR2 sequences are MNHNY and SVGAGI (reference sequence). Trimming pared 0 bases from V and 6 bases from J, leaving 3 bases between. The CDR3 runs 11 residues. The CDR3: CASSYSVEQYF. The CDR3 coding sequence is TGTGCCAGCAGTTACTCAGTCGAGCAGTACTTC.

In this sample, this clonotype turned up many times. This chain joins TRBV7-9 and TRBJ2-1, with 10 bases matching TRBD2. Germline V lookup: CDR1 SEHNR, CDR2 FQNEAQ (reference sequence). This CDR3 comprises 15 residues. The V and J ends lost 5 bases and 4 bases, in that order; junction bases with no gene match: 5. The CDR3 here is CASSPSSGSYNEQFF. The CDR3 DNA sequence: TGTGCCAGCAGCCCCTCTAGCGGGAGTTACAATGAGCAGTTCTTC.

At least ten counts were recorded for this clonotype. The chain employs TRBV21-1 and TRBJ2-7; the tabulated D call, TRBD1, remains unverified against the DNA. TRBV21-1 is recorded as a pseudogene. The CDR3 totals 12 residues. The CDR3 DNA sequence: TGTGCCAGCAGCAAAGAGGGGGACGAGCAGTACTTC. It yields the protein CASSKEGDEQYF.

The table lists this clonotype with many counts. This sequence joins TRBV10-2 and TRBJ1-4; TRBD1 is a possible D gene (5 bases). The V end lost 3 bases, the J end lost 2 bases, and 10 bases lay between the germline ends. From germline, CDR1 is WSHSY and CDR2 SAAADI. The CDR3 totals 15 residues. In DNA form, the CDR3 reads TGCGCCAGCAGTGATTGGGGCTTGACTAATGAAAAACTGTTTTTT. Protein product: CASSDWGLTNEKLFF.

This clonotype was counted ten times or more. The chain has TRBV29-1 and TRBJ2-4, with a tentative D call TRBD2 (6 bases). The CDR3 has 12 amino acids. V was cut by 3 bases and J by 9 bases, with 12 bases left in between. Per germline, CDR1 SQVTM and CDR2 ANQGSEA. CDR3 in DNA: TGCAGCGTTGAGGAGGGTGGCGGCATTCAGTACTTC. Translating it yields CSVEEGGGIQYF.